These 3 T cell receptor beta chains were sequenced from one sample in a study of T cell changes during pregnancy in multiple sclerosis. The table came from immunoSEQ multiplex PCR; TCRdb's copy has only in-frame clones and leaves some out. Of 25,000 to 35,000 clones in the sample, about 89% were seen once. Sequenced here: CD8+ T cells from peripheral blood mononuclear cells, sampled in the second trimester of pregnancy. The source is a female donor with multiple sclerosis, enrolled in a pregnancy study.

The chain employs TRBV6-1 and TRBJ2-3; tentatively, D is TRBD2 (6 bases). Deletions cut 3 bases from V and 4 bases from J, with 11 bases between. CDR1 MNHNS and CDR2 SASEGT come from the germline V gene. The CDR3 contains 14 residues. The CDR3 region is CASSDAGSPDTQYF. The CDR3 coding sequence is TGTGCCAGCAGTGATGCGGGGAGCCCAGATACGCAGTATTTT.

This clone was observed a few times. The chain combines TRBV6-4 with TRBJ1-2; 7 positions agree with TRBD1. J lost 6 bases, V lost 2 bases, and 9 bases had no gene match. Germline V gene lookup returns CDR1 MRHNA and CDR2 SNTAGT. The CDR3 is 15 amino acids. CDR3 DNA: TGTGCCAGCAGTGACCAACCCGACAGGGTGGATGGCTACACCTTC. Amino acid sequence: CASSDQPDRVDGYTF.

The chain couples TRBV5-4 to TRBJ2-1, with unresolved D. There are 13 residues in the CDR3. Looked up from germline, CDR1 is SGHNT and CDR2 is YYREEE (reference sequence). V was trimmed by 10 bases and J by 7 bases, leaving 18 bases between them. CDR3 amino acids: CAALEIEENEQFF. For the CDR3, the DNA is TGTGCCGCCCTGGAGATTGAGGAGAATGAGCAGTTCTTC.